A selection of T cell receptor beta chains follows, all from one sample in a study of radiation and T cells in renal cell carcinoma. The repertoire was sequenced with immunoSEQ multiplex PCR; TCRdb's copy has only in-frame clones and lacks some. In the table there are roughly 130,000 clones, roughly 88% of which are singletons. The starting material was blood, obtained from a patient whose treatment included radiotherapy and nephrectomy. The receptor set was obtained from a woman aged 45 to 65 with renal cell carcinoma. The CDR3 runs from the conserved cysteine through the conserved F or W. D genes are given only for firm matches.

v_gene	d_gene	CDR3aa
TRBV7-6	TRBD1	CASSQGQGRETQYF
TRBV5-1	NA	CASSPTSYLWETQYF
TRBV19	TRBD1	CASNRDSTDTQYF
TRBV2	NA	CASRGEHNSPLHF
TRBV19	TRBD1	CASSRRTGQETQYF
TRBV2	NA	CASSEASGGQPQHF
TRBV9	NA	CASSVVPGELFF
TRBV18	NA	CASSVTGTGNQPQHF
TRBV5-1	NA	CASSPAGDNEKLFF
TRBV6-5	NA	CASSYGTPSNQPQHF
TRBV9	TRBD2	CASSSIAGGNTGELFF
TRBV29-1	NA	CSVGLGQETQYF
TRBV10-3	NA	CAISESEGETQYF
TRBV19	NA	CASSSQGTPLHF
TRBV27	NA	CASRLTQGSRQPQHF
TRBV5-4	NA	CASSLTGFGYEQFF
TRBV2	NA	CASSDTPQLDEQFF
TRBV2	TRBD2	CASTGGLGEQYF
TRBV6-5	TRBD2	CASSYSSGGTKEQFF
TRBV19	TRBD1	CASSRTGTNYEQYF
TRBV5-1	NA	CASSISGSYEQYF
TRBV7-9	NA	CASSLAGRNTEAFF
TRBV2	NA	CASSERGFNYGYTF
TRBV19	NA	CASKGGDDTGELFF
TRBV2	NA	CASSEGIRGNNSPLHF
TRBV6-6	NA	CASLLGVDRANEQFF
TRBV19	NA	CASSIGGGTEAFF
TRBV19	NA	CASSIEGAEAFF
TRBV14	NA	CASSQDLGHEQYF
TRBV6-5	TRBD1	CASSRQGMNTEAFF
TRBV9	TRBD1	CASSVGQGVVNEQFF
TRBV5-1	TRBD2	CASSSERYGSGVSTDTQYF
TRBV6-6	TRBD1	CASSGTGGETQYF
TRBV30	NA	CAWTGDKKTQYF
TRBV7-2	NA	CASSTTWNTEAFF
TRBV5-8	NA	CASSLTQNYGYTF
TRBV4-3	NA	CASSQDRGTLGTGELFF